A selection of T cell receptor beta chains follows, all from one sample in a study of beta chain features in type 1 diabetes. Clones were sequenced by immunoSEQ multiplex PCR, and TCRdb holds only the in-frame ones, with some missing. The sample includes hundreds of thousands of clones, 13% seen only once; the top ten take 0.022%. Specimen: naive CD4+ T cells from blood. The receptors were sampled from a man younger than 35 with type 1 diabetes. Each CDR3 is given with its conserved first and last residue. The D gene is left open where the match is weak. Not all rows give a size; the values are once, few, many and, for expanded clones, a class.

D	size	V	J	CDR3	DNA
.	many	TRBV6-6	TRBJ1-3	CASSPADSGNTIYF	TGTGCCAGCAGTCCTGCGGACTCTGGAAACACCATATATTTT
.	.	TRBV29-1	TRBJ1-1	CSVVAQNTEAFF	TGCAGCGTTGTCGCCCAGAACACTGAAGCTTTCTTT
TRBD1	few	TRBV4-1	TRBJ1-4	CASSDQGGGTNEKLFF	TGCGCCAGCAGCGACCAGGGGGGAGGAACTAATGAAAAACTGTTTTTT
.	few	TRBV4-2	TRBJ2-4	CASSRDGGTSDIQYF	TGTGCCAGCAGCCGGGACGGAGGGACCTCGGACATTCAGTACTTC
TRBD2	few	TRBV30	TRBJ2-5	CAWTVAGGETQYF	TGTGCCTGGACGGTAGCGGGGGGGGAGACCCAGTACTTC
TRBD1	few	TRBV27	TRBJ2-7	CASSLVSRGNEQYF	TGTGCCAGCAGTTTAGTCTCCAGGGGGAACGAGCAGTACTTC
TRBD1	once	TRBV5-1	TRBJ1-2	CASSEGQPTPGYTF	TGCGCCAGCAGTGAGGGACAGCCAACCCCTGGCTACACCTTC
.	.	TRBV6-6	TRBJ2-1	CASRSSGDNEQFF	TGTGCCAGCAGAAGTAGCGGCGACAATGAGCAGTTCTTC
.	few	TRBV21-1	TRBJ1-1	CASSIRGKNTEAFF	TGTGCCAGCAGCATCAGGGGGAAGAACACTGAAGCTTTCTTT
.	few	TRBV2	TRBJ1-4	CASSVKITNEKLFF	TGTGCCAGCAGTGTGAAGATAACTAATGAAAAACTGTTTTTT